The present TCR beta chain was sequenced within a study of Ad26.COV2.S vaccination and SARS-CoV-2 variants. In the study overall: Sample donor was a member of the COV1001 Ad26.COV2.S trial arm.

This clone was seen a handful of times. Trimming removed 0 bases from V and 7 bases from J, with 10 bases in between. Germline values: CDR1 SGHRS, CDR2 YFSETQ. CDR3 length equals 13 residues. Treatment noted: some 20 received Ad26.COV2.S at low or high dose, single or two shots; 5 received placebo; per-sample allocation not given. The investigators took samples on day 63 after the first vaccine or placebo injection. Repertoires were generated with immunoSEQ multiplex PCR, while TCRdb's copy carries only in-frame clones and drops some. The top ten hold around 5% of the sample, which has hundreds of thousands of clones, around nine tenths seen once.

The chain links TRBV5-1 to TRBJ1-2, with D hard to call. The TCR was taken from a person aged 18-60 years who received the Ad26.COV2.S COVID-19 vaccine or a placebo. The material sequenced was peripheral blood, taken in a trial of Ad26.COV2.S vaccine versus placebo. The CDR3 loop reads CASSLALSSGYTF. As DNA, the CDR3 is TGCGCCAGCAGCTTGGCCCTATCGAGTGGCTACACCTTC.